One sample yielded the 23 T cell receptor beta chains listed below, sequenced in a study of long-term antiretroviral therapy in people with HIV. Assay version v3.0 of immunoSEQ was used, and it was run at survey level. Method: immunoSEQ multiplex PCR; TCRdb's copy keeps in-frame clones and lacks some. The data show almost 30,000 clones, with about 93% seen just once and about 6% held by the top ten. This specimen consisted of unsorted PBMCs, obtained roughly 6.3 years after starting antiretroviral therapy. The receptors originated from a woman between 35 and 50 years old with HIV.

This clone was observed once. The gene calls are TRBV6-5 and TRBJ1-1; D is ambiguous. The CDR3 is made up of 15 amino acids. Germline CDR1 and CDR2: MNHEY and SVGAGI. Trimming left V 8 bases short and J 1 base short, with 17 bases between. CDR3 region: CASRPSTTPNTEAFF. CDR3 coding DNA: TGTGCCAGCCGGCCCTCGACAACTCCGAACACTGAAGCTTTCTTT.

CDR3 DNA: TGTGCCAGCAGCTTATGGCGGGGCACAGATACGCAGTATTTT. Amino acid sequence: CASSLWRGTDTQYF. The chain recombines TRBV5-6 with TRBJ2-3; D possibly corresponds to TRBD2 (5 bases). CDR1 and CDR2 from the germline V gene are SGHDT and YYEEEE. Trimming left V 2 bases short and J 1 base short, with 8 bases between. The CDR3 spans 14 residues.

The chain is built from TRBV7-2 and TRBJ2-7; 8 bases agree with TRBD1. Germline trimming cut 5 bases from V and 0 bases from J; bases unmatched to any gene: 12. Looked up from germline, CDR1 is SGHTA and CDR2 is FQGNSA. This CDR3 contains 17 residues. The CDR3 nucleotides read TGTGCCAGCAGCGAACGTACGCGGGACAGGAACTCCTACGAGCAGTACTTC. Protein sequence: CASSERTRDRNSYEQYF.

The chain recombines TRBV27 with TRBJ2-2, with 10 bases identical to TRBD2. Germline CDR1 MNHEY, CDR2 SMNVEV (reference sequence). The V segment lost 2 bases and the J segment 7 bases; nucleotides outside the gene matches: 7. The CDR3 consists of 16 residues. The CDR3 spells CASSLITSGTNGELFF. CDR3 DNA: TGTGCCAGCAGTTTAATCACTAGCGGGACAAACGGGGAGCTGTTTTTT.

The chain combines TRBV11-2 with TRBJ1-2, with no clear D. This CDR3 comprises 15 residues. V lost 1 base and J lost 4, with 13 bases in between. The V gene's germline CDR1 is SGHAT and CDR2 FQNNGV. The CDR3 sequence is CASSLAGVTGYGYTF. The DNA of the CDR3 is TGTGCCAGCAGCTTAGCCGGGGTTACGGGCTATGGCTACACCTTC.

The chain combines TRBV4-3 with TRBJ1-2; possibly TRBD1 for D (5 bases). Germline V gene data show CDR1 as LGHNA and CDR2 as YSLEER. The CDR3 has 15 amino acids. Trimming removed 1 base at V and 4 bases at J, with 13 bases between. DNA for the CDR3: TGCGCCAGCAGCCAAGGGCGGGGGGGAGGCTATGGCTACACCTTC. It is translated as CASSQGRGGGYGYTF.

The sample holds one count of this clone. The V and J genes are TRBV25-1 and TRBJ1-1; D is perhaps TRBD1 (5 bases). V was pared by 7 bases and J by 4 bases, with 16 bases between. Germline lookup yields CDR1 MGHDK and CDR2 SYGVNS. The CDR3 spans 14 residues. CDR3 DNA sequence: TGTGCCAGCACCAGGGCGGGGGGGGGCACTGAAGCTTTCTTT. Translation gives CASTRAGGGTEAFF.

J is TRBJ1-2 and V is TRBV2; D is undetermined. Trimming cost V 4 bases and J 10 bases, with 10 bases left between them. The CDR3 is made up of 11 amino acids. The V gene's germline CDR1 is SNHLY and CDR2 FYNNEI. The CDR3 loop is CASSVKVDYTF. The CDR3 DNA reads TGTGCCAGCAGTGTTAAGGTGGACTACACCTTC.

The V and J genes are TRBV27 and TRBJ1-4; TRBD1 matches 9 bases. The germline CDR1 and CDR2 sequences are MNHEY and SMNVEV (reference sequence). This CDR3 region has 15 residues. V gave up 5 bases and J gave up 3 bases; unmatched junction bases: 4. CDR3 amino acids: CASSDRGTPNEKLFF. The CDR3 nucleotides read TGTGCCAGCAGTGACAGGGGGACACCTAATGAAAAACTGTTTTTT.

The gene calls are TRBV5-1 and TRBJ2-2; 12 bases line up with TRBD1. The CDR3 covers 17 residues. V shed 1 base, J shed 4 bases, and the junction held 5 bases outside the gene matches. In germline, CDR1 is SGHRS, CDR2 YFSETQ. In DNA form, the CDR3 reads TGCGCCAGCAGCTTGATCTTGGGACAGGGGGCCACCGGGGAGCTGTTTTTT. This sequence encodes CASSLILGQGATGELFF.

The rearrangement uses TRBV6-5 and TRBJ2-1, with D possibly being TRBD1 (5 bases). The CDR3 contains 11 residues. CDR1 and CDR2 from the germline V gene are MNHEY and SVGAGI. V was trimmed by 8 bases and J by 8 bases, leaving 10 bases between them. The CDR3 region has the DNA TGTGCCAGCCTTCAGGGATATGAGCAGTTCTTC. Translation: CASLQGYEQFF.

The genes are TRBV7-2 and TRBJ2-1, with 9 bases fitting TRBD2. This CDR3 contains 15 residues. Germline CDR1 reads SGHTA; CDR2 reads FQGNSA. Trimming removed 5 bases from V and 8 bases from J; junction bases left unmatched: 10. The CDR3 sequence: CASSPSGTSIDEQFF. The CDR3 coding sequence is TGTGCCAGCAGCCCATCCGGGACTAGCATAGATGAGCAGTTCTTC.

The V gene is TRBV30, the J gene TRBJ1-1; D uncertain. Trimming removed 4 bases at V and 5 bases at J, with 17 bases between. This CDR3 is 14 amino acids long. The germline gives CDR1 GTSNPN, CDR2 SVGIG (reference sequence). The CDR3 protein is CAWTLPVPGTEAFF. CDR3 DNA: TGTGCCTGGACCCTACCCGTCCCAGGAACTGAAGCTTTCTTT.

The V and J genes are TRBV29-1 and TRBJ2-4, with D tentatively TRBD1 (5 bases). V lost 2 bases to trimming and J lost 7 bases, with 9 bases between them. Germline V gene sequence: CDR1 SQVTM, CDR2 ANQGSEA. CDR3 length: 12 residues. DNA of the CDR3: TGCAGCGTTGAAACACAGGTGAACATTCAGTACTTC. Protein: CSVETQVNIQYF.

The chain couples TRBV6-5 to TRBJ1-4, with D possibly TRBD1 on 6 matching bases. The germline CDR1 and CDR2 sequences are MNHEY and SVGAGI. Trimming cost V 5 bases and J 5 bases, with 12 bases left between them. The CDR3 covers 14 residues. The CDR3 DNA sequence: TGTGCCAGCAGTGAAGGACAGACCAATGAAAAACTGTTTTTT. It yields the protein CASSEGQTNEKLFF.

The genes are TRBV7-9 and TRBJ1-1; the D gene is possibly TRBD1 (5 bases). The CDR3 is made up of 14 amino acids. V was trimmed by 3 bases and J by 3 bases, leaving 11 bases between them. CDR1 is SEHNR and CDR2 is FQNEAQ in the germline V gene (reference sequence). CDR3 protein: CASSFSGGDTEAFF. The DNA of the CDR3 is TGTGCCAGCAGCTTCTCGGGGGGGGACACTGAAGCTTTCTTT.

J is TRBJ2-7 and V is TRBV18, with 9 bases that match TRBD2. The CDR3 length is 15 residues. Germline V CDR1 and CDR2: KGHSH, LQKENI. V shed 6 bases, J shed 3 bases, and the junction held 9 bases outside the gene matches. This CDR3 reads CASSPGSGGGYEQYF. The CDR3 DNA reads TGTGCCAGCTCCCCAGGTAGCGGGGGTGGCTACGAGCAGTACTTC.

The V gene is TRBV7-2, the J gene TRBJ1-5; 9 positions match TRBD1. CDR3 length: 16 residues. V dropped 0 bases and J dropped 7; count of bases not matched to a gene: 7. Germline values: CDR1 SGHTA, CDR2 FQGNSA. CDR3 in DNA: TGTGCCAGCAGCTTAGCGAGGGACAGGGAAAACCAGCCCCAGCATTTT. It translates to CASSLARDRENQPQHF.

The gene calls are TRBV7-2 and TRBJ2-7, with 10 bases lining up with TRBD1. CDR3 length: 14 amino acids. Germline V gene data show CDR1 as SGHTA and CDR2 as FQGNSA. With 5 bases clipped from V and 3 bases from J, the junction kept 4 bases outside the gene matches. The DNA for the CDR3 is TGTGCCAGCAGCCGGACAGGGGGAAACTACGAGCAGTACTTC. It specifies CASSRTGGNYEQYF.

The J gene is TRBJ2-7, the V gene TRBV11-3, with 10 bases identical to TRBD1. There are 15 residues in the CDR3. CDR1 is SGHNT and CDR2 is YENEEA in the germline V gene. The trim removed 4 bases at V and 4 bases at J, leaving 7 bases unmatched. The CDR3 DNA reads as TGTGCCAGCAGCTCATCGACAGGGGGCGAATACGAGCAGTACTTC. Encoded protein: CASSSSTGGEYEQYF. Full variable domain (missing parts from reference TRBV11-3 and TRBJ2-7): EAGVVQSPRYKIIEKKQPVAFWCNPISGHNTLYWYLQNLGQGPELLIRYENEEAVDDSQLPKDRFSAERLKGVDSTLKIQPAELGDSAVYLCASSSSTGGEYEQYFGPGTRLTVT.

This rearrangement joins TRBV29-1 to TRBJ1-2; D might be TRBD1 (6 bases). Germline V gene sequence: CDR1 SQVTM, CDR2 ANQGSEA. The CDR3 totals 12 residues. Trimming took 4 bases from V and 6 from J, leaving 12 bases between them. The CDR3 DNA sequence: TGCAGCGTTGTCTCGGCAGGGGATGGCTACACCTTC. Encoded protein: CSVVSAGDGYTF. The complete variable domain, with remaining parts taken from reference TRBV29-1 and TRBJ1-2, reads SAVISQKPSRDICQRGTSLTIQCQVDSQVTMMFWYRQQPGQSLTLIATANQGSEATYESGFVIDKFPISRPNLTFSTLTVSNMSPEDSSIYLCSVVSAGDGYTFGSGTRLTVV.

The CDR3 DNA follows: TGTGCCAGTGGCAAAGCCTTAACAGATACGCAGTATTTT. Translated: CASGKALTDTQYF. V usage is TRBV19 and J usage is TRBJ2-3; D not resolved. The germline gives CDR1 LNHDA, CDR2 SQIVND (reference sequence). V lost 8 bases to trimming and J lost 3 bases, with 12 bases between them. The CDR3 contains 13 residues.

The chain uses TRBV28 and TRBJ1-2, with no clear D. This CDR3 has 14 residues. Germline CDR1 reads MDHEN; CDR2 reads SYDVKM. The ends were cut back, 3 bases at V and 3 bases at J, with 11 bases in the middle. CDR3 nucleotides: TGTGCCAGCAGTTTTGGCAGTCTTTACTATGGCTACACCTTC. Protein sequence: CASSFGSLYYGYTF.